Sequencing of this TCR beta chain was carried out in a study of cytomegalovirus exposure and HLA in healthy donors. CDR1 is LGHNA and CDR2 is YSLEER in the germline V gene. The V and J ends lost 0 bases and 1 base, in that order; junction bases with no gene match: 3. The CDR3 runs to 15 residues. Primers: 60 Vbeta forward and 13 Jbeta reverse. Clones were read by immunoSEQ multiplex PCR, and TCRdb kept only the in-frame ones, dropping some. The repertoire consists of about 90,000 clones, with around four fifths occurring once and the leading ten covering over 2%. This chain uses TRBV4-3 with TRBJ2-7; 7 bases fit TRBD2. Material: PBMCs. This TCR was recovered from a boy younger than 18 in good health and CMV-seronegative. The CDR3 DNA is TGCGCCAGCAGCCAAGATCCGGGAGGATCCTACGAGCAGTACTTC. It translates to CASSQDPGGSYEQYF.